The clone carrying this TCR beta chain was seen a handful of times. Noted time point: pre-treatment sample, taken before nivolumab and TIL therapy. CDR1 is GTSNPN, CDR2 SVGIG, per germline (reference sequence). Trimming pared 2 bases from V and 3 bases from J, leaving 14 bases between. The CDR3 has 14 amino acids. This entry is derived from a study of TIL therapy for anti-PD-1-resistant metastatic lung cancer. The libraries were made with immunoSEQ v3. Sequenced by immunoSEQ multiplex PCR; TCRdb stores in-frame clones only, minus some. Seen here are 36,000 or so clones, less than 85% observed once, and the top ten hold 4.5% to 6%.

This chain joins TRBV30 and TRBJ2-7; D remains ambiguous. Sequences were derived from blood, sampled at baseline. The TCR originated in a person aged 25 to 85 with non-small cell lung cancer. The CDR3 region has the DNA TGTGCCTGGAGTCCCCCTGGCCTTCGCTACGAGCAGTACTTC. Encoded protein: CAWSPPGLRYEQYF.